These 18 T cell receptor beta chains were all obtained from the same sample, sequenced in a study of T cell repertoires in cytomegalovirus infection. These receptors lack a known antigen. TCRdb called the reads again in MiXCR, with one record for every CDR3 protein. The table has roughly 500,000 distinct CDR3 sequences, 30% to 40% seen once; the top ten hold roughly 15%. This specimen consisted of cultured PBMCs, obtained from culture after CMV antigen stimulation. Every receptor here comes from a human donor in good health (CMV status not recorded). Some clones in this sample may be carry-over from other donors' samples.

This clonotype is a singleton in its sample. The V and J genes are TRBV24-1 and TRBJ2-3; 12 bases map to TRBD2. Germline loops: CDR1 KGHDR, CDR2 SFDVKD. V was clipped by 4 bases and J by 0 bases; unmatched bases: 1. The CDR3 sequence is 16 residues long. CDR3 region: CATSEGTSGSTDTQYF. CDR3 nucleotides: TGTGCCACCAGTGAAGGGACTAGCGGGAGCACAGATACGCAGTATTTT.

J is TRBJ2-7 and V is TRBV15, with 7 bases matching TRBD1. V shed 0 bases, J shed 3 bases, and the junction held 5 bases outside the gene matches. Germline CDR1 LNHNV, CDR2 YYDKDF (reference sequence). This CDR3 is 15 amino acids long. CDR3 region: CATSREATGLYEQYF. CDR3 sequence (DNA): TGTGCCACCAGCAGAGAGGCGACAGGGCTCTACGAGCAGTACTTC.

This clonotype was seen many times. The rearrangement links TRBV7-8 to TRBJ2-5; unclear D gene. Germline assignment: CDR1 SGHVS and CDR2 FQNEAQ. V was trimmed by 0 bases and J by 4 bases, leaving 12 bases between them. The CDR3 runs to 15 residues. CDR3 in DNA: TGTGCCAGCAGCTTAGCACCTGTAGGCTCAGAGACCCAGTACTTC. It specifies CASSLAPVGSETQYF.

This clonotype showed up just a few times. The chain employs TRBV9 and TRBJ2-3, with 12 positions matching TRBD2. The CDR3 runs 16 residues. J gave up 3 bases and V 2 bases, and 4 bases lay outside the gene matches. Germline V CDR1 and CDR2: SGDLS, YYNGEE. The CDR3 DNA reads as TGTGCCAGCAGCGTGGGACTAGCGGGTGCGACAGATACGCAGTATTTT. Translated: CASSVGLAGATDTQYF.

This sequence joins TRBV5-5 and TRBJ1-4; D unresolved. Trimming removed 0 bases from V and 8 bases from J, with 8 bases in between. Per the germline V gene, CDR1 is SGHKS and CDR2 is YYEKEE (reference sequence). There are 13 residues in the CDR3. The CDR3 DNA sequence: TGTGCCAGCAGCTTGGCTCCCATCGAAAAACTGTTTTTT. It specifies CASSLAPIEKLFF.

There are a few counts of this clonotype. V is TRBV29-1 and J is TRBJ2-1, with 14 bases that match TRBD2. Unmatched junction bases numbered 12, after V lost 6 bases and J lost 5 bases. CDR3 length: 17 amino acids. The germline V gene has CDR1 SQVTM and CDR2 ANQGSEA. Here the CDR3 reads CSVLGLAGEGAHNEQFF. In DNA form, the CDR3 reads TGCAGCGTCCTGGGACTAGCGGGAGAGGGGGCCCACAATGAGCAGTTCTTC.

The J gene is TRBJ2-5, the V gene TRBV7-9; D unclear. The ends were cut back, 6 bases at V and 1 base at J, with 9 bases in the middle. The germline V gene encodes CDR1 SEHNR and CDR2 FQNEAQ (reference sequence). This CDR3 is built from 13 residues. DNA of the CDR3: TGTGCCAGCAGTAGAAGGGTCCAAGAGACCCAGTACTTC. Residues: CASSRRVQETQYF.

The J gene is TRBJ2-7, the V gene TRBV4-2; 8 positions match TRBD2. Germline lookup yields CDR1 LGHNA and CDR2 YNFKEQ. The CDR3 covers 15 residues. V shed 1 base and J 5 bases; nucleotides not matched to a gene: 7. CDR3 amino acids: CASSQGGLGENEQYF. CDR3 nucleotides: TGTGCCAGCAGCCAAGGGGGACTAGGGGAAAACGAGCAGTACTTC.

The chain combines TRBV19 with TRBJ1-4; no firm D call. This CDR3 comprises 13 residues. V was trimmed by 5 bases and J by 8 bases, leaving 12 bases between them. Looked up from germline, CDR1 is LNHDA and CDR2 is SQIVND (reference sequence). CDR3 in DNA: TGTGCCAGTAGTCCTCAAGGAGGGGAAAAACTGTTTTTT. Amino acids: CASSPQGGEKLFF. The full variable domain, in which reference TRBV19 and TRBJ1-4 provide the parts outside the CDR3, is DGGITQSPKYLFRKEGQNVTLSCEQNLNHDAMYWYRQDPGQGLRLIYYSQIVNDFQKGDIAEGYSVSREKKESFPLTVTSAQKNPTAFYLCASSPQGGEKLFFGSGTQLSVL.

This clonotype was observed a handful of times. The chain has TRBV12-3 or TRBV12-4 and TRBJ2-7, with D perhaps TRBD2 (6 bases). The V gene lost 5 bases and the J gene lost 6 bases, with 11 bases spanning the gap. This CDR3 has 12 residues. DNA for the CDR3: TGTGCCAGCAGTCCGTTCGGGGGCGAGCAGTACTTC. It yields the protein CASSPFGGEQYF.

V and J are TRBV7-3 and TRBJ2-5, with D uncertain. This CDR3 has 14 amino acids. Trimming shortened V by 2 bases and J by 2 bases, and 9 bases separated the two germline ends. Looked up from germline, CDR1 is SGHTA and CDR2 is FQGTGA. Written as DNA, the CDR3 is TGTGCCAGCAGCTTAGTTTACGAGCAAGAGACCCAGTACTTC. Its translation is CASSLVYEQETQYF.

This clonotype was detected only a few times. The rearrangement uses TRBV7-6 and TRBJ1-3, with TRBD1 identical over 7 bases. This CDR3 contains 14 residues. Per the germline V gene, CDR1 is SGHVS and CDR2 is FNYEAQ. V dropped 4 bases and J dropped 4; count of bases not matched to a gene: 4. The CDR3 sequence is CASSSGQPGNTIYF. CDR3 DNA sequence: TGTGCCAGCAGCTCGGGACAGCCCGGAAACACCATATATTTT. Supplemented by reference TRBV7-6 and TRBJ1-3, the full variable domain reads GAGVSQSPRYKVTKRGQDVALRCDPISGHVSLYWYRQALGQGPEFLTYFNYEAQQDKSGLPNDRFSAERPEGSISTLTIQRTEQRDSAMYRCASSSGQPGNTIYFGEGSWLTVV.

The J gene is TRBJ1-5, the V gene TRBV12-3 or TRBV12-4; D gene unclear. Deletions cut 5 bases from V and 9 bases from J, with 17 bases between. The length of the CDR3 is 14 residues. The CDR3 spells CASSHPGQTSPQHF. The CDR3, as DNA: TGTGCCAGCAGTCACCCGGGCCAGACTTCGCCCCAGCATTTT.

For the CDR3, the DNA is TGTGCCAGCAGCTGGAACCGGGACAGGGAGTTGGACACTGAAGCTTTCTTT. Residues: CASSWNRDRELDTEAFF. The rearrangement links TRBV7-8 to TRBJ1-1; 9 nucleotides line up with TRBD1. Germline values: CDR1 SGHVS, CDR2 FQNEAQ. The J segment lost 3 bases and the V segment lost 4 bases, leaving 12 bases of the junction unmatched. There are 17 residues in the CDR3. The variable domain in full, with the rest retrieved from reference TRBV7-8 and TRBJ1-1, is GAGVSQSPRYKVAKRGQDVALRCDPISGHVSLFWYQQALGQGPEFLTYFQNEAQLDKSGLPSDRFFAERPEGSVSTLKIQRTQQEDSAVYLCASSWNRDRELDTEAFFGQGTRLTVV.

This sequence joins TRBV28 and TRBJ1-6, with a weak D call TRBD1 (5 bases). Germline values: CDR1 MDHEN, CDR2 SYDVKM. V lost 6 bases and J 0 bases, leaving 12 bases between the germline ends. The CDR3 has 16 amino acids. The CDR3 nucleotides read TGTGCCAGCAGGGGGGACGTCAGCTCCTATAATTCACCCCTCCACTTT. This encodes CASRGDVSSYNSPLHF.

This chain connects TRBV6-2 or TRBV6-3 to TRBJ2-7, with 7 bases identical to TRBD2. J gave up 4 bases and V 10 bases, and 13 bases lay outside the gene matches. Germline-derived CDR1 and CDR2 are MNHEY and SVGEGT. The CDR3 is 14 amino acids. The CDR3 region has the DNA TGTGCCACTCGGAGGGCGGGAGAAAGGTACGAGCAGTACTTC. It encodes CATRRAGERYEQYF.

This clonotype was detected many times. This chain uses TRBV7-2 with TRBJ2-3; a weak D match, TRBD2 (5 bases). In germline, CDR1 is SGHTA, CDR2 FQGNSA. CDR3 length: 17 residues. The ends were cut back, 0 bases at V and 4 bases at J, with 17 bases in the middle. The CDR3 DNA reads as TGTGCCAGCAGCTTAGCGCCCAGCGGCCAAGTGGCAGATACGCAGTATTTT. Translated: CASSLAPSGQVADTQYF.

This clonotype was recorded a few times. The CDR3 sequence: CASGLYWDGRSTYEQYV. CDR3 DNA: TGTGCTAGTGGTTTGTACTGGGACGGCCGATCTACCTACGAGCAGTACGTC. The chain is built from TRBV12-5 and TRBJ2-7, with D possibly being TRBD1 or TRBD2 (5 bases each). The ends were cut back, 2 bases at V and 2 bases at J, with 19 bases in the middle. The CDR3 has 17 residues. Germline assignment: CDR1 LGHNT and CDR2 FRNRAP.